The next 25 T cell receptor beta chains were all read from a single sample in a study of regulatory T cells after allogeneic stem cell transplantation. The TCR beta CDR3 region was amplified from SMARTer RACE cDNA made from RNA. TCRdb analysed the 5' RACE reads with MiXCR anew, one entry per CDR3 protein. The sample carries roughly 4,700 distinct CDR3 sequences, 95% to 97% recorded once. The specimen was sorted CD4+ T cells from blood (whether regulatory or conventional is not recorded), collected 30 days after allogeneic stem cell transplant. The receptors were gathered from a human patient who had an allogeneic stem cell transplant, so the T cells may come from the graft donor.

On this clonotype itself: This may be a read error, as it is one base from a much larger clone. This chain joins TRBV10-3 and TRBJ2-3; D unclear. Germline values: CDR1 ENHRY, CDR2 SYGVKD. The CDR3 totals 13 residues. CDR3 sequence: CAISLESKDTQYF. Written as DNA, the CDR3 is TGTGCCATCAGCCTGGAGAGCAAAGATACGCAGTATTTT.

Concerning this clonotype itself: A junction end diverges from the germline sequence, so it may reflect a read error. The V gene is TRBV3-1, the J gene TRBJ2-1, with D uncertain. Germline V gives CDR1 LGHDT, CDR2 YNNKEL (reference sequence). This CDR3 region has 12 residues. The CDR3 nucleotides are TGTTCCAGCAGCCAAGAATACAATGAACAGTTCTTC. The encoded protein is CSSSQEYNEQFF.

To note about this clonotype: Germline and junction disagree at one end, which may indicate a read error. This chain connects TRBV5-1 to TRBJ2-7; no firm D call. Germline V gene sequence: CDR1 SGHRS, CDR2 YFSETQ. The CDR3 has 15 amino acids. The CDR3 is CASSWNAGDFYEQSF. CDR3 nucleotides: TGCGCCAGCAGCTGGAATGCAGGAGACTTCTACGAGCAGTCCTTC.

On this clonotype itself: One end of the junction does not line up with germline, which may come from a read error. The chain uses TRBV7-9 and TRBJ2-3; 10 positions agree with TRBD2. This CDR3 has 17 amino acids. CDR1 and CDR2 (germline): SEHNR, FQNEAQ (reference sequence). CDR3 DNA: TGCGGCAGCAGCCGTAGCTTGACTAGCGGGTACACAGATACGCAGTATTTT. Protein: CGSSRSLTSGYTDTQYF.

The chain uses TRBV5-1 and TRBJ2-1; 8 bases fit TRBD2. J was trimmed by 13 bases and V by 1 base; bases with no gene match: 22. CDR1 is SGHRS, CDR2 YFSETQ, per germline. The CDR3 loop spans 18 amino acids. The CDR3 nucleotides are TGCGCCAGCAGCTTGAGGACGAGCGGGAGTTTCTCCTACAATGGCCAGTTCTTC. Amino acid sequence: CASSLRTSGSFSYNGQFF.

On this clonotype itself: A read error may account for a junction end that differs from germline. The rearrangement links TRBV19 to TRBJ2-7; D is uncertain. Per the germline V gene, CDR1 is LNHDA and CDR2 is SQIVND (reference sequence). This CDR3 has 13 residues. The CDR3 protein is CGSSMGIAYEQYF. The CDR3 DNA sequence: TGTGGCAGTAGTATGGGTATCGCCTACGAGCAGTACTTC.

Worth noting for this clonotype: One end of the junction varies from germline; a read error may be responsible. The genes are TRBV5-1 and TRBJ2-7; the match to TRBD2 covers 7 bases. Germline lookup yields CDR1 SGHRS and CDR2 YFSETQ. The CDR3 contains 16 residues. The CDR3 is CGSQTGTSGDYNKQYF. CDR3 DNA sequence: TGCGGCAGCCAAACTGGGACGAGCGGGGACTACAACAAGCAGTACTTC.

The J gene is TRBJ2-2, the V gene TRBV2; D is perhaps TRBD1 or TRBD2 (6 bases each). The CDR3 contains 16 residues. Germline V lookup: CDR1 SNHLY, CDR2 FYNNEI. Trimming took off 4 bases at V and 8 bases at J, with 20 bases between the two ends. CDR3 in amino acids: CASSGDIGGLEGELFF. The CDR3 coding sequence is TGTGCCAGCAGTGGCGACATAGGGGGGTTGGAAGGGGAGCTGTTTTTT.

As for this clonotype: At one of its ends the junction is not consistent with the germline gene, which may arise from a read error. The CDR3 region has the DNA TGCAGTGCCGGCGGACTGGGAGGCGCTTACTTT. It codes for CSAGGLGGAYF. The gene calls are TRBV20-1 and TRBJ1-1, with no clear D. This CDR3 region has 11 residues. Germline lookup yields CDR1 DFQATT and CDR2 SNEGSKA (reference sequence).

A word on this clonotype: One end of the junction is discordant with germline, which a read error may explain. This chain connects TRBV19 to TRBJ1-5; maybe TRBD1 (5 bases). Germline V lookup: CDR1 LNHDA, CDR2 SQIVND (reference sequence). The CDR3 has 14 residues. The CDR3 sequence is CASSPGTENQPQHF. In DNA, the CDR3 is TGTGCAAGTAGTCCCGGGACGGAAAATCAGCCCCAGCATTTT.

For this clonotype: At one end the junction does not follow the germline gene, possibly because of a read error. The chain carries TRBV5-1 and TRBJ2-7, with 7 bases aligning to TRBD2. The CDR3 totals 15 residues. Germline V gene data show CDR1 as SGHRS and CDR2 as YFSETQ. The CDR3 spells CTSSLQAGSMSEHYF. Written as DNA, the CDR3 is TGCACCAGCAGCTTGCAAGCGGGATCCATGTCCGAACATTACTTC.

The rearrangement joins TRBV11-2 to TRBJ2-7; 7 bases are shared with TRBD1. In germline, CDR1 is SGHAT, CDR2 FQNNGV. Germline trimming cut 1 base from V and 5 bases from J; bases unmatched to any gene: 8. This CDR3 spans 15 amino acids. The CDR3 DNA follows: TGTGCCAGCAGCTTAGCCACAGGGGATCCCAACGAGCAGTACTTC. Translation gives CASSLATGDPNEQYF. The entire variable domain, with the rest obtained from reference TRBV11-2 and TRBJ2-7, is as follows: EAGVAQSPRYKIIEKRQSVAFWCNPISGHATLYWYQQILGQGPKLLIQFQNNGVVDDSQLPKDRFSAERLKGVDSTLKIQPAKLEDSAVYLCASSLATGDPNEQYFGPGTRLTVT.

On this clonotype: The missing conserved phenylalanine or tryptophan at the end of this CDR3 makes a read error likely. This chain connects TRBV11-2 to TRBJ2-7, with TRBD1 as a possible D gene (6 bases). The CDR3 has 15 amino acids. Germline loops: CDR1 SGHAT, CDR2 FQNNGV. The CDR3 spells CVSSIAPGAPYEQYY. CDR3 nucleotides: TGTGTCAGCAGCATAGCCCCAGGGGCTCCCTACGAGCAGTACTAC.

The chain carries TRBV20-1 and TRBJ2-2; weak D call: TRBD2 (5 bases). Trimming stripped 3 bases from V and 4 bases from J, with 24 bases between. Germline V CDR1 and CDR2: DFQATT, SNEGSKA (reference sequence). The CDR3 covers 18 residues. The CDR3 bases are TGCAGTGCTAGTGGTGGCCTGGACTGTACTGGCGGCACCGGGGAGCTGTTTTTT. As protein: CSASGGLDCTGGTGELFF.

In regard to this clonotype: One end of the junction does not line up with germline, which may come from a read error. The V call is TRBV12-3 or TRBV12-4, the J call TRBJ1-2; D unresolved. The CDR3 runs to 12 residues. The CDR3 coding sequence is TGTGCCAGCAGTTTCGTACTCGATGGCGACACCTTC. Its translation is CASSFVLDGDTF.

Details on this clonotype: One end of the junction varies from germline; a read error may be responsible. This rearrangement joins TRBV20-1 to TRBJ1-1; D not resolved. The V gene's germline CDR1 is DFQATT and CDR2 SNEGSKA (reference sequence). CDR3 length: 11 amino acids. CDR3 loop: CSASGLGGDYF. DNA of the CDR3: TGCAGTGCCAGCGGACTGGGAGGCGATTACTTT.

CDR3 coding DNA: TGTGCCAGCAGCCCCTCCTGGCGGGAGGTCGCTCCGCAGTATTTT. It is translated as CASSPSWREVAPQYF. The chain joins TRBV13 to TRBJ2-3; 8 nucleotides align to TRBD2. The length of the CDR3 is 15 residues. V was clipped by 5 bases and J by 10 bases; unmatched bases: 14. Germline CDR1 PRHDT, CDR2 FYEKMQ (reference sequence).

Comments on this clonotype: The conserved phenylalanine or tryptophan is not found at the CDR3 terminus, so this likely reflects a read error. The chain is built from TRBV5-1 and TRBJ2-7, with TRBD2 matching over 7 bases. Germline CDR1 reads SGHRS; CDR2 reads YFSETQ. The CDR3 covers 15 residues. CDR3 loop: CATSLLAASMDEQYS. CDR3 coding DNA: TGCGCCACCAGCTTGCTAGCGGCATCGATGGACGAGCAGTACTCC.

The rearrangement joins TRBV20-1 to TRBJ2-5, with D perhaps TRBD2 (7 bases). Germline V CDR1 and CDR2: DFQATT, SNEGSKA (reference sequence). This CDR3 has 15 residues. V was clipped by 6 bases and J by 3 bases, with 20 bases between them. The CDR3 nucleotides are TGCAGTGCCAGCCCGCCTGGCGGGGGCAAAGAGACCCAGTACTTC. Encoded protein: CSASPPGGGKETQYF.

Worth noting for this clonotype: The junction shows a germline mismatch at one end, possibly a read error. CDR3 nucleotide sequence: TGCTGTGCTGACGGCCCGGGACAGTTCTCCCAGCAGTCCTTC. Its protein is CCADGPGQFSQQSF. The chain is built from TRBV20-1 and TRBJ2-7; 7 bases are a match to TRBD1. The CDR3 is 14 amino acids. Germline assignment: CDR1 DFQATT and CDR2 SNEGSKA (reference sequence).

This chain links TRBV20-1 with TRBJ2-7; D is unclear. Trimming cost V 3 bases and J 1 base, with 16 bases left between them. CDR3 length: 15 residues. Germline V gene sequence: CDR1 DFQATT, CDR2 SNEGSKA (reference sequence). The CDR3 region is CSARVVAGWSYEQYF. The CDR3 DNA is TGCAGTGCTAGGGTAGTGGCAGGTTGGTCCTACGAGCAGTACTTC.

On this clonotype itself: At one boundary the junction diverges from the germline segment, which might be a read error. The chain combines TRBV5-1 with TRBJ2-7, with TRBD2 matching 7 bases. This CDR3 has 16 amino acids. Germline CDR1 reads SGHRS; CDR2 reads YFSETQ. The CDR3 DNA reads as TGCGGCAGTCAACCTGAGACTAGCCGGAACTACTACGGGCAGTACTTC. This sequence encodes CGSQPETSRNYYGQYF.

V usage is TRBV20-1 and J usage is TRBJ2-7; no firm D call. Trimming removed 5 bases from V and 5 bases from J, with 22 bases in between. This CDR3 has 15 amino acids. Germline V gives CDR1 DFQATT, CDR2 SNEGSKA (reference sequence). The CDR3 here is CSAGVWAGWTHEQYF. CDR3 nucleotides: TGCAGTGCTGGGGTATGGGCAGGTTGGACCCACGAGCAGTACTTC.

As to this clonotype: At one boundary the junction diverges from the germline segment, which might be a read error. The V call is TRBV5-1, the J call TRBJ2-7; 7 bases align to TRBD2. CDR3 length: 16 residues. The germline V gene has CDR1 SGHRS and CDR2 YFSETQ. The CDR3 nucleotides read TGTGCCAGTCATCCTTGGTCGGGCGGGAGCGCCTGGGAGCAGTTTTTC. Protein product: CASHPWSGGSAWEQFF.

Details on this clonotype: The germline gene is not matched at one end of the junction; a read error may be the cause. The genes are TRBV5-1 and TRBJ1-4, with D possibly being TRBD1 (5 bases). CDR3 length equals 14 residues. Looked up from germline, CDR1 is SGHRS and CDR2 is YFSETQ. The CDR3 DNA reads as TGCGCCAGCAGCTCCGGGGCGTCTAATGAAAACCAGTTTTTC. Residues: CASSSGASNENQFF. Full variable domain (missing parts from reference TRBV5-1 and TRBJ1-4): KAGVTQTPRYLIKTRGQQVTLSCSPISGHRSVSWYQQTPGQGLQFLFEYFSETQRNKGNFPGRFSGRQFSNSRSEMNVSTLELGDSALYLCASSSGASNENQFFGSGTQLSVL.